This is a list of T cell receptor beta chains from one sample in a study of shared clonotypes between healthy human individuals. The method was immunoSEQ multiplex PCR; TCRdb's version includes in-frame clones alone and lacks a portion of them. The sample shows millions of clones, roughly 95% of them seen only once. Sequenced: naive CD8+ T cells sorted from blood. The receptors come from a young man in good health. Both conserved end residues are part of each CDR3. The D gene is left open where the match is weak. Size values are once, few and many counts, or a class for expanded clones, and some rows have none.

TRBJ2-7,TRBV5-1,14,-,-,CASSWDVAGVEQYF,TGCGCCAGCAGCTGGGACGTAGCAGGGGTCGAGCAGTACTTC
TRBJ1-6,TRBV7-2,17,-,-,CASSLLGGRKYNSPLHF,TGTGCCAGCAGCTTACTTGGGGGGAGAAAATATAATTCACCCCTCCACTTT
TRBJ1-1,TRBV5-1,13,-,-,CASSIWSGTEAFF,TGCGCCAGCAGTATCTGGTCGGGGACTGAAGCTTTCTTT
TRBJ1-3,TRBV13,14,-,-,CASSSGQPANTIYF,TGTGCCAGCAGCTCCGGACAGCCAGCAAACACCATATATTTT
TRBJ2-4,TRBV15,13,few,-,CATSREGSDIQYF,TGTGCCACCAGCAGAGAAGGGTCGGACATTCAGTACTTC
TRBJ1-6,TRBV19,14,-,-,CASHPGTAGSPLHF,TGTGCCAGCCACCCTGGGACCGCCGGTTCACCCCTCCACTTT
TRBJ1-1,TRBV2,13,-,-,CASSEAMNTEAFF,TGTGCCAGCAGTGAAGCTATGAACACTGAAGCTTTCTTT
TRBJ1-2,TRBV28,11,once,-,CASSFPRGYTF,TGTGCCAGCAGTTTTCCGCGGGGCTACACCTTC
TRBJ2-3,TRBV7-9,13,-,TRBD2,CASSPTSGTTQYF,TGTGCCAGCAGCCCCACTAGCGGAACTACGCAGTATTTT
TRBJ2-7,TRBV6-1,12,once,TRBD2,CATMTSAYEQYF,TGTGCCACCATGACTAGCGCGTACGAGCAGTACTTC
TRBJ1-6,TRBV5-8,14,-,-,CASSLGGVNSPLHF,TGTGCCAGCAGCTTGGGGGGGGTAAATTCACCCCTCCACTTT
TRBJ2-7,TRBV5-5,13,-,-,CASSLEVSYEQYF,TGTGCCAGCAGCTTGGAAGTCTCCTACGAGCAGTACTTC
TRBJ2-1,TRBV9,14,-,-,CASTLESQSNEQFF,TGTGCCAGCACCCTAGAGTCTCAGAGCAATGAGCAGTTCTTC
TRBJ2-5,TRBV6-5,14,-,-,CASSYVALAETQYF,TGTGCCAGCAGTTACGTTGCACTTGCAGAGACCCAGTACTTC
TRBJ2-1,TRBV13,15,-,-,CASSLGDSSYNEQFF,TGTGCCAGCAGCTTAGGCGACTCCTCCTACAATGAGCAGTTCTTC
TRBJ2-2,TRBV7-3,13,-,-,CASSFEVSGELFF,TGTGCCAGCAGCTTCGAAGTTAGCGGGGAGCTGTTTTTT
TRBJ2-5,TRBV15,14,-,TRBD1,CATSRFTGEETQYF,TGTGCCACCAGCAGATTTACAGGGGAAGAGACCCAGTACTTC
TRBJ2-7,TRBV5-1,17,-,TRBD2,CASSPGLAGGGLYEQYF,TGCGCCAGCAGCCCCGGACTAGCGGGGGGAGGACTCTACGAGCAGTACTTC
TRBJ2-7,TRBV7-9,15,once,TRBD1,CASSSDRRSAYEQYF,TGTGCCAGCAGCTCGGACAGGCGATCCGCCTACGAGCAGTACTTC
TRBJ2-2,TRBV27,15,-,TRBD2,CASSLWTSGTGELFF,TGTGCCAGCAGTTTATGGACTAGCGGCACCGGGGAGCTGTTTTTT
TRBJ1-1,TRBV7-9,12,-,TRBD1,CASSFIQGEAFF,TGTGCCAGCAGCTTCATACAGGGGGAAGCTTTCTTT
TRBJ1-1,TRBV28,16,-,TRBD1,CASSQRQGTPNTEAFF,TGTGCCAGCAGTCAACGACAGGGGACCCCGAACACTGAAGCTTTCTTT
TRBJ1-1,TRBV5-4,13,-,TRBD1,CASWDSMNTEAFF,TGTGCCAGCTGGGACAGCATGAACACTGAAGCTTTCTTT
TRBJ2-7,TRBV9,14,-,TRBD1,CASSVQGATYEQYF,TGTGCCAGCAGCGTACAGGGGGCTACCTACGAGCAGTACTTC
TRBJ2-1,TRBV27,14,-,-,CASSHGHGAHEQFF,TGTGCCAGCAGCCATGGGCATGGCGCCCATGAGCAGTTCTTC
TRBJ2-1,TRBV19,13,-,-,CASSILVLDEQFF,TGTGCCAGTAGTATACTAGTACTCGATGAGCAGTTCTTC
TRBJ2-1,TRBV25-1,15,-,-,CASRGPLSSYNEQFF,TGTGCCAGTAGGGGCCCCCTTAGCTCCTACAATGAGCAGTTCTTC
TRBJ1-2,TRBV7-9,12,-,-,CASTFGGYGYTF,TGTGCCAGCACCTTCGGTGGGTATGGCTACACCTTC
TRBJ2-1,TRBV20-1,11,-,-,CSAAGTTEQFF,TGCAGTGCCGCCGGGACGACGGAGCAGTTCTTC
TRBJ1-5,TRBV27,16,-,-,CASSTAAGEVNQPQHF,TGTGCCAGCAGCACGGCCGCAGGGGAGGTCAATCAGCCCCAGCATTTT